The sequence of this TCR beta chain was determined in a study of cytomegalovirus exposure and HLA in healthy donors. Primers included in the PCR were 60 Vbeta and 13 Jbeta primers. Clones were read by immunoSEQ multiplex PCR, and TCRdb kept only the in-frame ones, dropping some. The sample carries about 130,000 clones, over 75% recorded once. Study-wide findings and caveats: Some public TCRs appeared in many individuals, while most sequences were rare.

The CDR3 has 14 residues. With 2 bases clipped from V and 5 bases from J, the junction kept 4 bases outside the gene matches. Germline loops: CDR1 SGHDT, CDR2 YYEEEE. As regards this clone: Its specificity is unknown.

V usage is TRBV5-6 and J usage is TRBJ2-3; 8 nucleotides agree with TRBD2. Sequencing was done on a sample of PBMCs. The TCR comes from a man aged 25 to 45 in good health. The CDR3 sequence: CASSFGRAVDTQYF. In nucleotides, the CDR3 is TGTGCCAGCAGCTTCGGGAGGGCGGTAGATACGCAGTATTTT.